This entry is about one T cell receptor beta chain. The table came from immunoSEQ multiplex PCR; TCRdb's copy has only in-frame clones and leaves some out. The profile shows about 330,000 clones, about nine tenths of them singletons. This specimen comes from a study of cytomegalovirus exposure and HLA in healthy donors. Whole-study context: In a later analysis, the approximately 110 validation repertoires were reported to have used the same platform as the approximately 620 first-cohort repertoires.

CDR1 and CDR2 from the germline V gene are MNHEY and SVGAGI. V was clipped by 2 bases and J by 9 bases; unmatched bases: 10. This CDR3 is built from 15 residues. The sample consisted of PBMCs. The receptor's source is a woman aged 18-29 years in good health and CMV-seronegative. The genes are TRBV6-5 and TRBJ2-1, with 7 bases that match TRBD1. CDR3 bases: TGTGCCAGCAGTTACACTGACAGGGTGGTGGGTGAGCAGTTCTTC. The encoded protein is CASSYTDRVVGEQFF.